The 24 T cell receptor beta chains presented below share a single source sample, sequenced in a study of T cell repertoires in cytomegalovirus infection (dated by TCRdb to about 2019). Their recognized antigens are unknown. This specimen's treatment or condition label, per the study, means: in vitro stimulation with specific CMV peptide epitopes to enrich CMV-specific T cells. The sequencer was an Illumina HiSeq 1500. TCRdb reanalyzed the raw reads on its own, using fastp at Q25 for trimming and MiXCR for clone calling, and kept in-frame beta chains. Rows are unified per CDR3 protein, each entry keeping the most common DNA and genes. The table for this sample lists approximately 590,000 distinct CDR3 sequences; almost 40% of them were counted only once. Together, the top ten hold over 45% of the sample. The sample was cultured PBMCs, taken from culture after CMV antigen stimulation. The origin of the receptors is a human donor in good health (CMV status not recorded). Some clones in this sample may be carry-over from other donors' samples.

The chain has TRBV7-2 and TRBJ1-5; 8 bases match TRBD1. The CDR3 spans 16 residues. J lost 1 base, V lost 1 base, and 3 bases had no gene match. Germline V gives CDR1 SGHTA, CDR2 FQGNSA. CDR3 loop: CASSLGTGISNQPQHF. The CDR3 bases are TGTGCCAGCAGCTTAGGGACAGGGATAAGCAATCAGCCCCAGCATTTT. Based on the CDR3 plus reference TRBV7-2 and TRBJ1-5, the full variable domain is GAGVSQSPSNKVTEKGKDVELRCDPISGHTALYWYRQSLGQGLEFLIYFQGNSAPDKSGLPSDRFSAERTGGSVSTLTIQRTQQEDSAVYLCASSLGTGISNQPQHFGDGTRLSIL.

The chain recombines TRBV7-2 with TRBJ2-3, with D uncertain. The length of the CDR3 is 14 residues. Germline V gene sequence: CDR1 SGHTA, CDR2 FQGNSA. The germline V and J ends were trimmed by 6 bases and 0 bases, with 10 bases remaining between them. This CDR3 is CASRYLVSTDTQYF. Written as DNA, the CDR3 is TGTGCCAGCAGATATCTAGTTAGCACAGATACGCAGTATTTT.

The gene calls are TRBV12-3 or TRBV12-4 and TRBJ2-1, with 9 bases lining up with TRBD1. CDR3 size: 14 residues. The V and J ends lost 5 bases and 7 bases, in that order; junction bases with no gene match: 6. The CDR3 region is CASSRTGVGNEQFF. The CDR3 nucleotides are TGTGCCAGCAGTAGGACAGGGGTCGGGAATGAGCAGTTCTTC.

The chain carries TRBV7-2 and TRBJ2-5; no clear D gene. This CDR3 comprises 14 residues. Looked up from germline, CDR1 is SGHTA and CDR2 is FQGNSA. V dropped 1 base and J dropped 2 bases, with 8 bases sitting between them. CDR3 nucleotides: TGTGCCAGCAGCTTAGTCGCGTTTCAAGAGACCCAGTACTTC. Translating it yields CASSLVAFQETQYF.

This clonotype was seen repeatedly, ten times or more. This chain joins TRBV7-2 and TRBJ2-3, with 7 bases lining up with TRBD2. The CDR3 runs 18 residues. CDR1 and CDR2 from the germline V gene are SGHTA and FQGNSA. V lost 1 base, J lost 4 bases, and 14 bases stayed unmatched. As DNA, the CDR3 is TGTGCCAGCAGCTTAGGGGCTAGCGGCCGGGCGAGGGCAGATACGCAGTATTTT. This translates into CASSLGASGRARADTQYF.

J is TRBJ2-7 and V is TRBV10-3, with D maybe TRBD2 (5 bases). The CDR3 runs to 14 residues. Germline CDR1 and CDR2: ENHRY and SYGVKD. V gave up 4 bases and J gave up 1 base, with 11 bases separating them. The CDR3 here is CAISGSGGSYEQYF. The CDR3 coding sequence is TGTGCCATCAGTGGAAGCGGTGGATCCTACGAGCAGTACTTC.

This chain connects TRBV2 to TRBJ2-3; 14 bases are shared with TRBD2. CDR1 and CDR2 (germline): SNHLY, FYNNEI. After removal of 7 bases from V and 4 bases from J, the junction contained 7 bases not matched to a gene. The CDR3 runs to 16 residues. The CDR3 bases are TGTGCCAGCACACCCGGGACTAGCGGGAGTGCAGATACGCAGTATTTT. Protein: CASTPGTSGSADTQYF.

This clonotype has a handful of counts. V usage is TRBV28 and J usage is TRBJ2-7; TRBD2 agrees at 8 bases. The trim removed 2 bases at V and 2 bases at J, leaving 8 bases unmatched. CDR3 length: 16 amino acids. Germline assignment: CDR1 MDHEN and CDR2 SYDVKM. CDR3 protein: CASSLTPGLATYEQYF. In DNA, the CDR3 is TGTGCCAGCAGTTTAACCCCTGGACTAGCTACCTACGAGCAGTACTTC.

This chain joins TRBV6-2 or TRBV6-3 and TRBJ2-5, with 11 bases matching TRBD2. J lost 5 bases, V lost 5 bases, and 7 bases had no gene match. The V gene's germline CDR1 is MNHEY and CDR2 SVGEGT. CDR3 length equals 15 residues. The CDR3, as DNA: TGTGCCAGCAGTAAAAAACTAGCGGGAGCGGAGACCCAGTACTTC. Translated: CASSKKLAGAETQYF.

J is TRBJ2-3 and V is TRBV10-3, with a tentative D call TRBD2 (6 bases). This CDR3 has 15 residues. Trimming removed 11 bases at V and 2 bases at J, with 20 bases between. Germline V gene lookup returns CDR1 ENHRY and CDR2 SYGVKD. The CDR3: CASRTEGGDTDTQYF. DNA for the CDR3: TGTGCCTCCCGGACGGAGGGTGGGGACACAGATACGCAGTATTTT.

The gene calls are TRBV20-1 and TRBJ1-2; 7 positions match TRBD1. V shed 3 bases and J 4 bases; nucleotides not matched to a gene: 11. CDR1 DFQATT and CDR2 SNEGSKA come from the germline V gene (reference sequence). The CDR3 runs to 15 residues. The CDR3 DNA sequence: TGCAGTGCTAGGGGGGTCGGCAGGGGGGGCTATGGCTACACCTTC. Translated, it gives CSARGVGRGGYGYTF.

V gene TRBV6-5 combines with J gene TRBJ1-1, with D unclear. The CDR3 extends over 15 amino acids. V lost 0 bases to trimming and J lost 0 bases, with 8 bases between them. Germline V lookup: CDR1 MNHEY, CDR2 SVGAGI. The CDR3 here is CASSYSYSLNTEAFF. The CDR3 coding sequence is TGTGCCAGCAGTTACTCGTACAGCTTGAACACTGAAGCTTTCTTT.

The chain carries TRBV7-2 and TRBJ1-4; weak D call: TRBD1 (6 bases). Germline V gene data show CDR1 as SGHTA and CDR2 as FQGNSA. V dropped 5 bases and J dropped 5 bases, with 12 bases sitting between them. This CDR3 is built from 14 residues. The CDR3 spells CASSEATGNEKLFF. CDR3 DNA: TGTGCCAGCAGCGAAGCCACAGGGAATGAAAAACTGTTTTTT.

This clonotype was picked up a small number of times. This chain connects TRBV7-8 to TRBJ2-1, with 9 nucleotides matching TRBD1. The CDR3 consists of 17 residues. Germline-derived CDR1 and CDR2 are SGHVS and FQNEAQ. V lost 4 bases to trimming and J lost 2 bases; unmatched junction nucleotides: 9. The chain's CDR3 is CASSSDNRDRAYNEQFF. DNA of the CDR3: TGTGCCAGCAGCTCAGATAACCGGGACAGGGCCTACAATGAGCAGTTCTTC. Looking up the rest from reference TRBV7-8 and TRBJ2-1 gives the full variable domain: GAGVSQSPRYKVAKRGQDVALRCDPISGHVSLFWYQQALGQGPEFLTYFQNEAQLDKSGLPSDRFFAERPEGSVSTLKIQRTQQEDSAVYLCASSSDNRDRAYNEQFFGPGTRLTVL.

This clonotype occurred a few times. The chain uses TRBV20-1 and TRBJ2-4; the match to TRBD2 covers 10 bases. CDR3 length: 17 residues. After removal of 1 base from V and 8 bases from J, the junction contained 14 bases not matched to a gene. CDR1 DFQATT and CDR2 SNEGSKA come from the germline V gene (reference sequence). As DNA, the CDR3 is TGCAGTGCTAGAGCGGGCAGCGGGGGGGGACGAAAAGACATTCAGTACTTC. This gives the protein CSARAGSGGGRKDIQYF.

This clonotype has just a few counts. This chain joins TRBV7-2 and TRBJ2-7, with a weak D call TRBD2 (7 bases). The length of the CDR3 is 16 residues. Germline CDR1 reads SGHTA; CDR2 reads FQGNSA. The V end lost 1 base, the J end lost 3 bases, and 16 bases lay between the germline ends. The CDR3 loop is CASSLEGGGDYYEQYF. CDR3 DNA: TGTGCCAGCAGCTTAGAGGGGGGGGGGGACTACTACGAGCAGTACTTC.

The chain uses TRBV4-1 and TRBJ1-2, with D unresolved. The CDR3 is 16 amino acids. CDR1 MGHRA and CDR2 YSYEKL come from the germline V gene. Trimming shortened V by 4 bases and J by 0 bases, and 15 bases separated the two germline ends. CDR3 DNA: TGCGCCAGCAGCCGGCCTTTACAGTCCCCTAACTATGGCTACACCTTC. Translated, it gives CASSRPLQSPNYGYTF.

This chain connects TRBV4-3 to TRBJ2-3, with a possible D match to TRBD2 (5 bases). Germline V CDR1 and CDR2: LGHNA, YSLEER. The CDR3 loop spans 14 amino acids. The germline V and J ends were trimmed by 3 bases and 5 bases, with 12 bases remaining between them. In DNA, the CDR3 is TGCGCCAGCAGCCAGAGGGATGGGTTAGATACGCAGTATTTT. Translating it yields CASSQRDGLDTQYF.

The chain has TRBV4-3 and TRBJ2-1, with D possibly TRBD2 on 5 matching bases. The CDR3 extends over 16 amino acids. Germline V CDR1 and CDR2: LGHNA, YSLEER. The V end lost 0 bases, the J end lost 4 bases, and 13 bases lay between the germline ends. CDR3 sequence: CASSQDSGGRYNEQFF. The CDR3 region has the DNA TGCGCCAGCAGCCAAGATTCGGGCGGGCGGTACAATGAGCAGTTCTTC.

The gene calls are TRBV5-6 and TRBJ1-3, with D perhaps TRBD1 (5 bases). Germline CDR1 reads SGHDT; CDR2 reads YYEEEE. This CDR3 has 15 amino acids. V lost 0 bases and J lost 1, with 8 bases in between. This CDR3 is CASSLAAGSGNTIYF. CDR3 bases: TGTGCCAGCAGCTTGGCCGCAGGGTCTGGAAACACCATATATTTT.

J is TRBJ1-1 and V is TRBV7-9; D possibly corresponds to TRBD1 (5 bases). Germline V gene lookup returns CDR1 SEHNR and CDR2 FQNEAQ (reference sequence). Trimming took 1 base from V and 3 from J, leaving 12 bases between them. CDR3 length: 15 amino acids. As DNA, the CDR3 is TGTGCCAGCAGCTTAGGGGGGGGAGTGTACACTGAAGCTTTCTTT. Translation gives CASSLGGGVYTEAFF.

This rearrangement joins TRBV12-3 or TRBV12-4 to TRBJ1-2; D gene uncertain. Trimming left V 4 bases short and J 8 bases short, with 14 bases between. The CDR3 runs to 13 residues. CDR3 residues: CASSYDGGEGYTF. In DNA form, the CDR3 reads TGTGCCAGCAGTTATGACGGAGGAGAGGGCTACACCTTC.

V is TRBV20-1 and J is TRBJ1-1; TRBD1 might be the D (5 bases). The CDR3 extends over 16 amino acids. CDR1 and CDR2 from the germline V gene are DFQATT and SNEGSKA (reference sequence). V was cut by 5 bases and J by 3 bases, with 22 bases left in between. The CDR3 reads CSAPRPAAGHYTEAFF. CDR3 DNA sequence: TGCAGTGCTCCTCGCCCGGCCGCAGGGCACTACACTGAAGCTTTCTTT.

This clonotype was recorded a few times. This chain links TRBV11-2 with TRBJ2-3, with 8 bases that match TRBD2. Trimming at V came to 5 bases and at J to 6 bases, leaving 16 bases not matched to a gene. The CDR3 runs to 17 residues. Looked up from germline, CDR1 is SGHAT and CDR2 is FQNNGV. The CDR3 protein is CASSRLAGGGRQDTQYF. CDR3 sequence (DNA): TGTGCCAGCAGCCGGCTAGCCGGGGGCGGGAGGCAGGATACGCAGTATTTT.